Sequencing of this T cell receptor beta chain was carried out in a study of cytomegalovirus exposure and HLA in healthy donors. Study details: Unique TCR beta sequences numbering around 110 million came from 190 million or so T cells in an earlier analysis. Study results and limitations: Reportedly, HLA-A and HLA-B alleles of most subjects were accurately predicted from TCR beta.

The PCR was carried out with 60 Vbeta primers and 13 Jbeta primers. Libraries were prepared by immunoSEQ multiplex PCR; TCRdb keeps only in-frame clonotypes and omits some of them. Of about 140,000 clones in the sample, over 60% were seen once. In regard to this clone: Its specificity is not known.

CDR1 is PRHDT and CDR2 is FYEKMQ in the germline V gene (reference sequence). Unmatched junction bases numbered 6, after V lost 8 bases and J lost 5 bases. This CDR3 is built from 13 residues. This TCR came from a male donor in good health and CMV-seronegative. Sequencing was done on a sample of PBMCs. This rearrangement joins TRBV13 to TRBJ2-1; 7 bases match TRBD1. This chain's CDR3 is CASGRQGHNEQFF. The CDR3 DNA reads as TGTGCCAGCGGACGACAGGGCCACAATGAGCAGTTCTTC.